This T cell receptor beta chain was recorded in a study of shared clonotypes between healthy human individuals (dated by TCRdb to 2020 to 2022). Some background on the complete study: Three men and a couple of women, aged 18 to 49 years, made up the cohort. Libraries were prepared and TCR repertoires were sequenced by different laboratories using diverse techniques, in order to increase sequencing depth and limit assay-specific biases. Per donor, three plates each were used for CD4 naive and CD4 memory, two for CD8 naive, and one for CD8 memory. Between about 0.8 and 9.5 billion PBMCs per donor were obtained by leukapheresis. To estimate repertoire size and how much clonotype sharing occurs between individuals, the study deeply sequenced the blood TCR repertoires of five or six healthy adults.

Using the deep immunoSEQ assay, multiplex PCR amplified TCR CDR3 regions from genomic DNA. For each cell subset, the extracted genomic DNA was distributed evenly across all wells of several immunoSEQ 96-well plates, and each plate served as one replicate. For sorted subsets, 200 to 250 ng of genomic DNA, equivalent to roughly 33,000 T cell genomes, went into each replicate PCR. The purified libraries were quantified using a Qubit 3.0 fluorometer, sized with a Bioanalyzer 2100, and then quantified again using the KAPA Library Quantification kit. Every immunoSEQ 96-well plate was sequenced on a separate single-read 150-cycle Illumina NextSeq 550 flow cell. On the study's bioinformatics: Because only junctional sequences without quality scores were contained in the immunoSEQ output, filtering matching that applied to full-length reads could not be performed. Sequences were annotated with PyIR, a Python wrapper for IgBLAST v1.9, using IMGT germline references to assign V/J genes and CDR3. Reads were removed for weak V/J assignments (E-value above 1e-6), missing CDR3, stop codons, out-of-frame junctions, or ambiguous translated residues. V3J clonotypes were defined by identical inferred V gene, J gene, and CDR3 amino acid sequence. To compute the percentage overlap between repertoires, the number of shared unique clonotypes was divided by the size of the smaller repertoire. Richness of each repertoire was evaluated using RTK rarefaction, the Chao1 estimator, and Recon v2.1 estimates of unobserved clonotypes. Generation probabilities for all TCRbeta clonotypes obtained by the gDNA method from four donors were computed using OLGA. Entries here come from immuneACCESS through TCRdb and include only in-frame sequences with V and J called. Some clones fail to appear in such tables; in the studies checked, an unresolved V gene covers under half of the shortfall, and the cause of the remainder is unknown. V, J and clone size were drawn from that table, and D and trimming were deduced from the DNA. Counted in this sample were roughly 1,800,000 clones; about 95% of them appeared once. The ten largest clones represent roughly 1% of the sample.

From the cysteine up to the phenylalanine, the CDR3 has a length of 15 residues. The retained sequence is limited to the CDR3, 45 bases, with the frame set at the first base. At the junction V is shortened by 1 base and J by 9 bases, with 13 bases in between. Sequences SEHNR (CDR1) and FQNEAQ (CDR2) are obtained from the germline V gene (reference sequence). Paper-wide results and their limitations: Compared with non-shared clonotypes, the clonotypes found in all four sorted-subset donors had higher generation probabilities. The small number of donors limited the genetic and exposure-history diversity represented. Sharing across several donors was observed for roughly 5.4% of naive CD4, about 4% of naive CD8, 2.3% of memory CD4, and less than 0.45% of memory CD8 clonotypes. Only blood was sampled, and tissue TCR repertoires likely differ from those in blood. Pairwise subsampling indicated that sequencing depth was expected to affect the degree of clonotype sharing among donors. Incomplete sequencing was indicated by rarefaction of sorted-subset datasets, despite the large sequencing depth. Naive subsets generally had larger estimated clonotype richness than memory subsets.

CD8 naive samples were obtained by positive selection for CCR7 among CD45RO-negative cells, yielding a CD45RA+CCR7+ population from which TemRA cells were excluded. Donors were healthy HIV-negative adults with no recently reported acute infections or vaccinations. Every donor was a Caucasian adult living in Nashville, Tennessee, USA. After blood collection by leukapheresis, PBMCs were isolated using Ficoll-Histopaque density gradient centrifugation and then cryopreserved in the vapor phase of liquid nitrogen. Analytical flow cytometry was used to check the purity and quantity of each magnetically sorted T cell population. Each sorted fraction had its genomic DNA isolated and then quantified by UV absorbance on a Nanodrop 2000c. This clone was detected once. What antigen it recognizes has not been identified. Nothing much larger sits one base from this clone, and base qualities are not available.

The chain links TRBV7-9 with TRBJ1-6; possibly the D gene is TRBD1, per 6 matching bases. The sequencing input was naive CD8+ T cells sorted from blood. The cell subset or site label corresponds to: CD45RA+CCR7+. The sequence derives from a man younger than 30 in good health. CDR3 reads: CASSLGSGVGSPLHF. In nucleotide form, the sequence is TGTGCCAGCAGCTTAGGCTCAGGGGTGGGTTCACCCCTCCACTTT.